These 13 T cell receptor beta chains came from one sample sequenced in a study of cytomegalovirus exposure and HLA in healthy donors. Assay used: immunoSEQ multiplex PCR; TCRdb lists only in-frame clones, some missing. The table has about 150,000 clones, 85% to 90% seen once. The material sequenced was PBMCs. The receptors stem from a woman between 18 and 29 years old in good health and CMV-seropositive.

The chain employs TRBV5-1 and TRBJ2-2; the D gene is possibly TRBD1 (6 bases). Germline V gene lookup returns CDR1 SGHRS and CDR2 YFSETQ. V was shortened by 6 bases and J by 8 bases, with 17 bases between the two germline ends. This CDR3 is 14 amino acids long. Here the CDR3 reads CASTSRTRGGELFF. In DNA form, the CDR3 reads TGCGCCAGCACCTCTCGGACCAGGGGAGGGGAGCTGTTTTTT.

V usage is TRBV5-1 and J usage is TRBJ2-5; TRBD1 is a possible D gene (6 bases). The length of the CDR3 is 15 residues. Germline V lookup: CDR1 SGHRS, CDR2 YFSETQ. The V gene lost 5 bases and the J gene lost 0 bases, with 14 bases spanning the gap. The CDR3 sequence: CASRLRAGDQETQYF. The CDR3 nucleotides are TGCGCCAGCAGGCTAAGGGCAGGGGACCAAGAGACCCAGTACTTC.

The chain links TRBV18 to TRBJ2-1; the D gene is possibly TRBD1 (6 bases). CDR3 size: 14 residues. Trimming stripped 3 bases from V and 3 bases from J, with 9 bases between. Germline values: CDR1 KGHSH, CDR2 LQKENI. The CDR3 DNA is TGTGCCAGCTCACCCCAGGGACACTACAATGAGCAGTTCTTC. Its protein product is CASSPQGHYNEQFF.

This clone occurred once. The genes are TRBV4-1 and TRBJ2-7; 7 bases align to TRBD1. The CDR3 loop spans 15 amino acids. Germline values: CDR1 MGHRA, CDR2 YSYEKL. Unmatched junction bases numbered 5, after V lost 1 base and J lost 2 bases. The CDR3, as DNA: TGCGCCAGCAGCCAAGGGGACAGATCTACCTACGAGCAGTACTTC. It codes for CASSQGDRSTYEQYF.

The chain combines TRBV4-2 with TRBJ2-7, with D possibly matching TRBD1 (5 bases). The CDR3 is made up of 14 amino acids. Trimming cost V 2 bases and J 2 bases, with 10 bases left between them. Germline CDR1 reads LGHNA; CDR2 reads YNFKEQ. CDR3 sequence: CASSQTRQTYEQYF. CDR3 bases: TGTGCCAGCAGCCAAACCCGACAGACCTACGAGCAGTACTTC.

The sample holds one count of this clone. The V gene is TRBV9, the J gene TRBJ2-1; TRBD1 aligns across 9 bases. The junction had 3 bases not matched to a gene; V was cut back by 0 bases and J by 8 bases. This CDR3 region has 14 residues. The V gene's germline CDR1 is SGDLS and CDR2 YYNGEE. CDR3 region: CASSVGYRGHEQFF. The CDR3, as DNA: TGTGCCAGCAGCGTAGGATACAGGGGGCATGAGCAGTTCTTC.

This clone was observed once. The chain uses TRBV10-3 and TRBJ2-3; D is uncertain. Germline lookup yields CDR1 ENHRY and CDR2 SYGVKD. Between the trimmed V and J ends, which lost 4 bases and 5 bases, there was a span of 7 bases. CDR3 length: 12 amino acids. In DNA form, the CDR3 reads TGTGCCATCAGTGGGTCCAAAGATACGCAGTATTTT. Protein product: CAISGSKDTQYF.

The V and J genes are TRBV5-8 and TRBJ2-7; D is unclear. Germline lookup yields CDR1 SGHTS and CDR2 YDEGEE. This CDR3 spans 12 amino acids. The V end was cut by 4 bases, the J end by 4 bases, with 9 bases between. CDR3 sequence (DNA): TGTGCCAGCAGCCGAGCCCGGTACGAGCAGTACTTC. The encoded protein is CASSRARYEQYF. Full variable domain (rest looked up from reference TRBV5-8 and TRBJ2-7): EAGVTQSPTHLIKTRGQQATLRCSPISGHTSVYWYQQALGLGLQFLLWYDEGEERNRGNFPPRFSGRQFPNYSSELNVNALELEDSALYLCASSRARYEQYFGPGTRLTVT.

This sequence joins TRBV11-2 and TRBJ2-1; a weak D match, TRBD2 (6 bases). Germline-derived CDR1 and CDR2 are SGHAT and FQNNGV. Trimming pared 5 bases from V and 9 bases from J, leaving 14 bases between. There are 13 residues in the CDR3. The chain's CDR3 is CASSLGGGVEQFF. CDR3 in DNA: TGTGCCAGCAGCCTCGGGGGTGGCGTTGAGCAGTTCTTC.

The chain uses TRBV11-3 and TRBJ1-1, with D possibly TRBD1 on 6 matching bases. V was trimmed by 5 bases and J by 2 bases, leaving 12 bases between them. The CDR3 spans 14 residues. Germline V CDR1 and CDR2: SGHNT, YENEEA. The DNA for the CDR3 is TGTGCCAGCAGCCCCCGGACAGCTAACACTGAAGCTTTCTTT. Translation gives CASSPRTANTEAFF.

The J gene is TRBJ1-1, the V gene TRBV6-5; D is unclear. The germline CDR1 and CDR2 sequences are MNHEY and SVGAGI. With 4 bases removed from V and 11 bases from J, the gap between germline ends came to 17 bases. CDR3 length: 13 residues. The CDR3 protein is CASSSVAGSYAFF. The CDR3 DNA is TGTGCCAGCAGTTCCGTAGCGGGCTCATATGCTTTCTTT.

The gene calls are TRBV11-2 and TRBJ2-7; D is possibly TRBD2 (7 bases). CDR1 is SGHAT and CDR2 is FQNNGV in the germline V gene. The germline V and J ends were trimmed by 0 bases and 2 bases, with 11 bases remaining between them. The CDR3 totals 15 residues. In DNA form, the CDR3 reads TGTGCCAGCAGCTTAGATCGGGGGGCTGCCTACGAGCAGTACTTC. It translates to CASSLDRGAAYEQYF.

The J gene is TRBJ1-2, the V gene TRBV5-1; 10 nucleotides line up with TRBD1. V gave up 0 bases and J gave up 7 bases; unmatched junction bases: 9. Germline CDR1 is SGHRS and CDR2 is YFSETQ. The CDR3 has 16 residues. CDR3 DNA sequence: TGCGCCAGCAGCTTGGCCCCGGGACAGGGGCTTAGTGGCTACACCTTC. This encodes CASSLAPGQGLSGYTF. Filled out from reference TRBV5-1 and TRBJ1-2, the complete variable domain reads KAGVTQTPRYLIKTRGQQVTLSCSPISGHRSVSWYQQTPGQGLQFLFEYFSETQRNKGNFPGRFSGRQFSNSRSEMNVSTLELGDSALYLCASSLAPGQGLSGYTFGSGTRLTVV.